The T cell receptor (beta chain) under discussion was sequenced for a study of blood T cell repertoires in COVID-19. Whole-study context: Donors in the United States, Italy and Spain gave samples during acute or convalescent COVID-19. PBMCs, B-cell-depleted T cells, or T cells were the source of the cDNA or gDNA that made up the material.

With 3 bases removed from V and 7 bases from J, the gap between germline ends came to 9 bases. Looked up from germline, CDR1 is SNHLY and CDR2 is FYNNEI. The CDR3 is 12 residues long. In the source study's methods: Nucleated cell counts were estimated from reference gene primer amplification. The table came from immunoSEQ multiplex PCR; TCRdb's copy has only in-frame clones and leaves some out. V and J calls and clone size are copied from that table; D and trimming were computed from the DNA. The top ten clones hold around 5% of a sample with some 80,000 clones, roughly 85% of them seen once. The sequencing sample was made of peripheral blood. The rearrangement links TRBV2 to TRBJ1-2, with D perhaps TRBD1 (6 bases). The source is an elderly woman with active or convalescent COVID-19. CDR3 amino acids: CASSEGAIGYTF. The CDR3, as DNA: TGTGCCAGCAGTGAGGGGGCAATTGGCTACACCTTC.